The T cell receptor beta chain under discussion was sequenced for a study of spatial heterogeneity in lung cancer. Study findings and constraints: In blood, ubiquitous expanded tumor TCRs appeared more at resection than follow-up.

Noted time point: sample taken at primary tumor resection. The study sequenced unsorted whole RNA from tumor, nontumor lung or frozen PBMC. TCRdb itself ran the 5' RACE reads through MiXCR, one entry per CDR3 protein. The sample includes some 40,000 distinct CDR3 sequences, roughly 4.9% of them seen just once. Germline V lookup: CDR1 SEHNR, CDR2 FQNEAQ (reference sequence). This CDR3 is 12 amino acids long. The J segment lost 15 bases and the V segment lost 5 bases, leaving 8 bases of the junction unmatched. This clonotype was detected ten times or more. What it binds is unknown. The V call is TRBV7-9, the J call TRBJ2-1; 9 bases match TRBD2. Sequencing was performed on PBMCs, taken at surgery. This TCR came from a female donor with early-stage non-small cell lung cancer. CDR3 nucleotide sequence: TGTGCCAGCAGCATTAGCGGGGGCCCCATGTTCTTC. Translation gives CASSISGGPMFF.